This TCR beta chain was obtained from a study of blood T cells in healthy people across ages. The CDR3 runs 17 residues. V lost 2 bases, J lost 1 base, and 17 bases lay in between. The V gene's germline CDR1 is SGHTA and CDR2 FQGNSA. Alongside a J-beta primer mix, a sample-barcoded 5' primer served in a second PCR lasting about 7 to 12 cycles. TCRdb used MiXCR to reprocess the 5' RACE reads, holding one entry per CDR3 protein. The sample comprises approximately 1.5 million distinct CDR3 sequences, about 31% of which are singletons, and about 10% rests with the top ten. Sequencing was performed on blood. V gene TRBV7-2 combines with J gene TRBJ1-2, with D unclear. This TCR was recovered from a woman aged 30 to 39 in good health. The CDR3: CASSLYGGPASNYGYTF. The DNA for the CDR3 is TGTGCCAGCAGCTTATATGGAGGGCCTGCAAGTAACTATGGCTACACCTTC.